This TCR beta chain emerged from a study of T cell changes during pregnancy in multiple sclerosis. TCRdb's table, derived via immunoSEQ multiplex PCR, lists solely in-frame clones and lacks some. The repertoire holds 50,000 to 65,000 clones, with approximately 91% as singletons. The clonotype was recovered from a female donor with multiple sclerosis, enrolled in a pregnancy study. Sequencing used peripheral blood, obtained after pregnancy.

This chain's CDR3 is CASSFLATGELFF. The DNA for the CDR3 is TGCGCCAGCAGCTTTTTGGCCACCGGGGAGCTGTTTTTT. The chain joins TRBV5-1 to TRBJ2-2; D gene unclear. The CDR3 spans 13 residues. The germline CDR1 and CDR2 sequences are SGHRS and YFSETQ. V lost 2 bases to trimming and J lost 4 bases, with 6 bases between them.